A single sample is the source of the 22 T cell receptor beta chains below, sequenced in a study of long-term antiretroviral therapy in people with HIV. Assay version v3.0 of immunoSEQ was used, and it was run at survey level. The method was immunoSEQ multiplex PCR; TCRdb's version includes in-frame clones alone and lacks a portion of them. The repertoire holds 15,000 to 20,000 clones, with approximately 83% as singletons. Sequenced here: unsorted PBMCs, sampled just before starting antiretroviral therapy. All receptors derive from a man aged 35 to 55 with HIV.

The chain couples TRBV5-6 to TRBJ2-1, with 11 bases lining up with TRBD1. The CDR3 totals 15 residues. Germline V lookup: CDR1 SGHDT, CDR2 YYEEEE. V shed 2 bases and J 9 bases; nucleotides not matched to a gene: 7. The DNA for the CDR3 is TGTGCCAGCAGCTTCCGGGACAGGGGGTTCACTGAGCAGTTCTTC. Its protein is CASSFRDRGFTEQFF.

DNA for the CDR3: TGTGCCTGGACCCCAGGGAATGGAAACACCATATATTTT. This codes for CAWTPGNGNTIYF. The chain joins TRBV30 to TRBJ1-3; a possible D gene is TRBD1 (5 bases). CDR1 and CDR2 from the germline V gene are GTSNPN and SVGIG (reference sequence). Deletions cut 4 bases from V and 3 bases from J, with 10 bases between. CDR3 length equals 13 residues.

The chain carries TRBV7-9 and TRBJ2-7; D gene unclear. The germline gives CDR1 SEHNR, CDR2 FQNEAQ (reference sequence). There are 12 residues in the CDR3. Trimming stripped 5 bases from V and 3 bases from J, with 8 bases between. The CDR3 coding sequence is TGTGCCAGCAGCCCGGACGGCTACGAGCAGTACTTC. Amino acid sequence: CASSPDGYEQYF.

V is TRBV2 and J is TRBJ1-1; D is undetermined. V was cut by 4 bases and J by 6 bases, with 12 bases left in between. Germline V lookup: CDR1 SNHLY, CDR2 FYNNEI. The CDR3 consists of 13 residues. The CDR3 bases are TGTGCCAGCAGTGCCTTACTGAGGCCTGAAGCTTTCTTT. It specifies CASSALLRPEAFF.

The chain combines TRBV7-9 with TRBJ1-1; D is uncertain. This CDR3 spans 15 amino acids. V was pared by 0 bases and J by 0 bases, with 8 bases between. CDR1 is SEHNR and CDR2 is FQNEAQ in the germline V gene (reference sequence). The CDR3 protein is CASSLAPSLNTEAFF. Written as DNA, the CDR3 is TGTGCCAGCAGCTTAGCGCCCTCCCTGAACACTGAAGCTTTCTTT.

Here the CDR3 reads CASSVRDSSIGELFF. CDR3 DNA: TGTGCCAGCAGTGTCCGGGACAGTTCTATCGGGGAGCTGTTTTTT. The chain uses TRBV6-1 and TRBJ2-2; 7 positions match TRBD1. The CDR3 loop spans 15 amino acids. Germline V CDR1 and CDR2: MNHNS, SASEGT. J lost 7 bases, V lost 4 bases, and 9 bases had no gene match.

This clone was seen once. The CDR3 coding sequence is TGCGCCAGCAGTGACTTCGACGGAGCCCCTGGGGCCAACGTCCTGACTTTC. This gives the protein CASSDFDGAPGANVLTF. This chain uses TRBV10-2 with TRBJ2-6; D remains ambiguous. Trimming removed 3 bases from V and 2 bases from J, with 14 bases in between. CDR3 length: 17 residues. Germline CDR1 reads WSHSY; CDR2 reads SAAADI.

The J gene is TRBJ2-1, the V gene TRBV19; D call uncertain. The CDR3 is made up of 15 amino acids. V was pared by 11 bases and J by 2 bases, with 19 bases between. Germline CDR1 is LNHDA and CDR2 is SQIVND (reference sequence). In DNA form, the CDR3 reads TGTGCCGGCCCTACGAGCCGGTCAGCCTACAATGAGCAGTTCTTC. This sequence encodes CAGPTSRSAYNEQFF.

V and J are TRBV13 and TRBJ1-1; D gene uncertain. CDR3 length equals 12 residues. The germline V gene has CDR1 PRHDT and CDR2 FYEKMQ (reference sequence). Trimming pared 8 bases from V and 7 bases from J, leaving 14 bases between. The CDR3 here is CASRGSGFEAFF. The CDR3 DNA sequence: TGTGCCAGCCGAGGGAGTGGGTTTGAAGCTTTCTTT. Based on the CDR3 plus reference TRBV13 and TRBJ1-1, the full variable domain is AAGVIQSPRHLIKEKRETATLKCYPIPRHDTVYWYQQGPGQDPQFLISFYEKMQSDKGSIPDRFSAQQFSDYHSELNMSSLELGDSALYFCASRGSGFEAFFGQGTRLTVV.

The V and J genes are TRBV6-6 and TRBJ1-5; D unclear. Trimming pared 7 bases from V and 4 bases from J, leaving 11 bases between. The CDR3 totals 13 residues. Germline V gene data show CDR1 as MNHNY and CDR2 as SVGAGI (reference sequence). This CDR3 is CASTQDLNQPQHF. CDR3 sequence (DNA): TGTGCCAGCACCCAAGACCTAAATCAGCCCCAGCATTTT.

The rearrangement joins TRBV7-9 to TRBJ2-1; TRBD2 matches at 8 bases. The trim removed 4 bases at V and 6 bases at J, leaving 8 bases unmatched. Germline V gene lookup returns CDR1 SEHNR and CDR2 FQNEAQ (reference sequence). There are 15 residues in the CDR3. The CDR3 sequence: CASSSSSGRFNEQFF. For the CDR3, the DNA is TGTGCCAGCAGCTCATCGAGCGGGAGATTCAATGAGCAGTTCTTC.

The gene calls are TRBV7-9 and TRBJ2-7, with TRBD2 matching over 11 bases. The CDR3 has 15 residues. Trimming cost V 0 bases and J 4 bases; bases outside gene matches: 2. In germline, CDR1 is SEHNR, CDR2 FQNEAQ (reference sequence). The CDR3 sequence: CASSLARTSGYEQYF. The CDR3 region has the DNA TGTGCCAGCAGCTTAGCGCGGACTAGCGGGTACGAGCAGTACTTC.

CDR3 in amino acids: CAGSLQENTEAFF. As DNA, the CDR3 is TGTGCCGGGTCTCTCCAGGAGAACACTGAAGCTTTCTTT. The rearrangement joins TRBV6-1 to TRBJ1-1; no clear D. This CDR3 has 13 residues. CDR1 and CDR2 (germline): MNHNS, SASEGT. Trimming shortened V by 11 bases and J by 1 base, and 14 bases separated the two germline ends.

J is TRBJ1-2 and V is TRBV15, with D hard to call. This CDR3 spans 16 amino acids. The germline gives CDR1 LNHNV, CDR2 YYDKDF (reference sequence). V was clipped by 6 bases and J by 0 bases, with 17 bases between them. CDR3 sequence reads: CATSSGSRSTNYGYTF. In DNA, the CDR3 is TGTGCCACCAGTTCGGGGAGCAGGTCAACTAACTATGGCTACACCTTC.

The V and J genes are TRBV6-5 and TRBJ1-2; the D is unclear. The V end was cut by 2 bases, the J end by 4 bases, with 11 bases between. CDR3 length: 14 residues. In germline, CDR1 is MNHEY, CDR2 SVGAGI. CDR3 protein: CASSYGPVIYGYTF. Written as DNA, the CDR3 is TGTGCCAGCAGTTACGGCCCCGTCATCTATGGCTACACCTTC.

J is TRBJ2-1 and V is TRBV4-1; the match to TRBD2 covers 13 bases. The germline CDR1 and CDR2 sequences are MGHRA and YSYEKL. CDR3 length: 16 residues. With V trimmed by 1 base and J by 8 bases, 5 bases remained unmatched. The DNA of the CDR3 is TGCGCCAGCAGCCAAGGGACTAGCGGGAGTTTGGATGAGCAGTTCTTC. Protein product: CASSQGTSGSLDEQFF.

This chain connects TRBV29-1 to TRBJ1-2; no firm D call. V lost 5 bases, J lost 0 bases, and 10 bases lay in between. This CDR3 has 13 amino acids. Looked up from germline, CDR1 is SQVTM and CDR2 is ANQGSEA. CDR3 DNA sequence: TGCAGCGTTCTTCAAAGTTCTAACTATGGCTACACCTTC. This encodes CSVLQSSNYGYTF.

This clone was recorded once. J is TRBJ2-1 and V is TRBV25-1; possibly TRBD1 for D (6 bases). The CDR3 loop spans 13 amino acids. The V and J ends lost 2 bases and 5 bases respectively, with 7 bases between them. From germline, CDR1 is MGHDK and CDR2 SYGVNS. This CDR3 reads CASSEPGDNEQFF. The DNA for the CDR3 is TGTGCCAGCAGTGAACCAGGGGACAATGAGCAGTTCTTC.

The chain recombines TRBV29-1 with TRBJ2-5; D gene ambiguous. This CDR3 comprises 15 residues. Germline V gives CDR1 SQVTM, CDR2 ANQGSEA. V lost 4 bases, J lost 3 bases, and 18 bases lay in between. CDR3 bases: TGCAGCGTTGCCCGTTCCCAGCTAGTGGAAGAGACCCAGTACTTC. Encoded protein: CSVARSQLVEETQYF.

The CDR3 spells CASSAGQGRATGELFF. In DNA, the CDR3 is TGTGCCAGCAGCGCAGGACAGGGGAGGGCCACCGGGGAGCTGTTTTTT. This chain uses TRBV9 with TRBJ2-2; 9 nucleotides line up with TRBD1. The V segment lost 3 bases and the J segment 4 bases; nucleotides outside the gene matches: 7. Germline CDR1 SGDLS, CDR2 YYNGEE. CDR3 length: 16 residues.

The chain uses TRBV19 and TRBJ1-4; no firm D call. The CDR3 has 14 residues. V was shortened by 6 bases and J by 4 bases, with 12 bases between the two germline ends. Germline CDR1 is LNHDA and CDR2 is SQIVND (reference sequence). CDR3 nucleotide sequence: TGTGCCAGTAGCCCGACTCAAGATAATGAAAAACTGTTTTTT. It codes for CASSPTQDNEKLFF.

This clone was seen only once. The V gene is TRBV6-1, the J gene TRBJ2-3; 13 nucleotides align to TRBD2. V lost 0 bases and J lost 0; bases outside the gene matches: 0. The CDR3 runs to 17 residues. Germline lookup yields CDR1 MNHNS and CDR2 SASEGT. This chain's CDR3 is CASSEATSGGSTDTQYF. CDR3 in DNA: TGTGCCAGCAGTGAAGCGACTAGCGGGGGGAGCACAGATACGCAGTATTTT.